The rows below give T cell receptor beta chains drawn from one sample of a study of blood T cell repertoires in COVID-19. The table came from immunoSEQ multiplex PCR; TCRdb's copy has only in-frame clones and leaves some out. The sample shows fewer than 450,000 clones, around 90% of them seen only once. Specimen: PBMCs or T cells enriched from blood (not recorded which). The receptor source for this set is a woman aged 40 to 49 with acute COVID-19. Both conserved end residues are trimmed from each CDR3. Fields, in order: V gene, J gene, CDR3 protein.

V: TRBV5-1; J: TRBJ1-1; CDR3: ASRSGISNTEAF
V: TRBV19; J: TRBJ1-1; CDR3: ASSLGTENPYTEAF
V: TRBV5-6; J: TRBJ1-5; CDR3: ASSLGAYQPQH
V: TRBV27; J: TRBJ2-7; CDR3: ASSLRGNYEQY
V: TRBV21-1; J: TRBJ2-5; CDR3: ASSSHGLAGRVKQETQY
V: TRBV24-1; J: TRBJ2-5; CDR3: ATSDPKTGGQETQY
V: TRBV5-1; J: TRBJ1-6; CDR3: ASRDSGVSPLH
V: TRBV6-1; J: TRBJ1-2; CDR3: ASSAKTGYGYT
V: TRBV24-1; J: TRBJ1-5; CDR3: ATAGGNQPQH
V: TRBV6-2/TRBV6-3; J: TRBJ1-2; CDR3: ASSPVRDRYGYGYT
V: TRBV23-1; J: TRBJ2-1; CDR3: ASSRLLFGEQF
V: TRBV5-6; J: TRBJ1-4; CDR3: ASSLAGQGGEKLF
V: TRBV3-1/TRBV3-2; J: TRBJ1-2; CDR3: ASSQDTFTNYGYT
V: TRBV5-5; J: TRBJ2-3; CDR3: ASSSPAQADTQY
V: TRBV15; J: TRBJ1-5; CDR3: ATSRVVTGGEPQH
V: TRBV5-4; J: TRBJ2-7; CDR3: ASSLGAGGIYEQY
V: TRBV4-1; J: TRBJ2-7; CDR3: ASSQEVPPDRLSYEQY
V: TRBV7-9; J: TRBJ2-1; CDR3: ASSLDGGGNEQF
V: TRBV7-9; J: TRBJ1-3; CDR3: ASSLDGHISGNTIY
V: TRBV12-3/TRBV12-4; J: TRBJ2-1; CDR3: ASSLRRYNEQF
V: TRBV5-4; J: TRBJ1-1; CDR3: ASSAGPYTEAF
V: TRBV30; J: TRBJ1-5; CDR3: AWSVHVGPNQPQH
V: TRBV30; J: TRBJ2-5; CDR3: AWNLFSGQETQY
V: TRBV5-1; J: TRBJ2-5; CDR3: ASSLTGGRETQY
V: TRBV19; J: TRBJ1-2; CDR3: ASSILDRGVPYGYT
V: TRBV24-1; J: TRBJ2-7; CDR3: ATSTGDSYEQY
V: TRBV5-4; J: TRBJ1-6; CDR3: ASRKASPSYNSPLH
V: TRBV12-3/TRBV12-4; J: TRBJ1-1; CDR3: ASSTDWAEAF
V: TRBV9; J: TRBJ1-4; CDR3: ASSVEQGSEKLF
V: TRBV30; J: TRBJ1-1; CDR3: AWSHGLSNTEAF
V: TRBV2; J: TRBJ1-3; CDR3: ASRLTFLSGNTIY
V: TRBV5-1; J: TRBJ2-1; CDR3: ASSLGGGQRNEQF
V: TRBV7-9; J: TRBJ1-1; CDR3: ASIEGQMNTEAF
V: TRBV5-5; J: TRBJ2-7; CDR3: ASSLLDRGYEQY
V: TRBV7-9; J: TRBJ2-5; CDR3: ASSLAPGETQY
V: TRBV28; J: TRBJ2-7; CDR3: ASSSFAGTGIYEQY
V: TRBV4-1; J: TRBJ2-1; CDR3: ASSQEGDGDRYNEQF
V: TRBV2; J: TRBJ1-1; CDR3: ASRGTGAEAF
V: TRBV6-5; J: TRBJ1-6; CDR3: ASKGDRASPLH
V: TRBV11-2; J: TRBJ1-6; CDR3: ASSSVPTGINSPLH
V: TRBV19; J: TRBJ2-1; CDR3: ASSKGTSGYNEQF
V: TRBV6-5; J: TRBJ1-2; CDR3: ATAQGNYGYT
V: TRBV5-4; J: TRBJ2-3; CDR3: ASSLKQGGTQY
V: TRBV9; J: TRBJ1-1; CDR3: ASSVASGTEQKAF